This TCR beta chain was found in a study of T cell responses to AZD1222 COVID-19 vaccine. The study, taken as a whole, reports: It should be noted that donors were predominantly white British and more often female, and clonal diversity was possibly underestimated. Spike-specific TCR breadth rose after two AZD1222 doses, and depth rose as well.

As regards this clone: Its antigen is not identified.

Sequencing was performed with immunoSEQ multiplex PCR; in TCRdb, only in-frame clones are kept and a portion is missing. Among 120,000 to 150,000 clones listed, over 75% were seen once. There are 14 residues in the CDR3. V is TRBV21-1 and J is TRBJ1-1; the table's D gene call, TRBD1, was not cross checked with the DNA. TRBV21-1 is listed as a pseudogene. Here the sequenced sample was peripheral blood, taken 28 days after the second dose of the MenACWY control vaccine. The receptor was isolated from an adult who received the MenACWY meningococcal vaccine as a control. Here the CDR3 reads CASRLTGVHTEAFF. The CDR3 nucleotides are TGTGCCAGCAGATTGACAGGGGTTCACACTGAAGCTTTCTTT.